These 16 T cell receptor beta chains originate from one sample sequenced in a study of shared clonotypes between healthy human individuals. Data came from immunoSEQ multiplex PCR; TCRdb stores just in-frame clones and leaves some out. In the table there are around 2.5 million clones, over 85% of which are singletons. The source material was naive CD4+ T cells from PBMCs. The sample's subset: CD45RA+ positively selected. These receptors were obtained from a man aged 18 to 30 in good health. Some clones in this sample may be carry-over from other donors' samples.

V is TRBV28 and J is TRBJ2-7; D is unclear. CDR1 MDHEN and CDR2 SYDVKM come from the germline V gene. This CDR3 is built from 16 residues. V gave up 2 bases and J gave up 0 bases, with 14 bases separating them. The DNA for the CDR3 is TGTGCCAGCAGTTTACTTTCTGGGAACCCCTCCTACGAGCAGTACTTC. Translated: CASSLLSGNPSYEQYF.

The chain carries TRBV4-2 and TRBJ2-3; D is possibly TRBD2 (6 bases). Per germline, CDR1 LGHNA and CDR2 YNFKEQ. V lost 2 bases to trimming and J lost 2 bases, with 11 bases between them. CDR3 size: 15 residues. The CDR3 spells CASSQTGGPTDTQYF. Here the CDR3 DNA reads TGTGCCAGCAGCCAAACCGGGGGACCCACAGATACGCAGTATTTT.

This chain links TRBV30 with TRBJ2-2, with 12 bases lining up with TRBD1. Per the germline V gene, CDR1 is GTSNPN and CDR2 is SVGIG (reference sequence). With 7 bases clipped from V and 6 bases from J, the junction kept 6 bases outside the gene matches. The CDR3 has 14 residues. The CDR3 here is CALERDRGPGELFF. The CDR3 region has the DNA TGTGCCTTGGAACGGGACAGGGGGCCCGGGGAGCTGTTTTTT.

In its sample, this clone was seen a few times. The sample has other DNA sequences that encode this CDR3 too. The V call is TRBV9, the J call TRBJ2-5, with 10 bases identical to TRBD2. With 0 bases clipped from V and 1 base from J, the junction kept 0 bases outside the gene matches. The CDR3 extends over 15 amino acids. Germline V gene lookup returns CDR1 SGDLS and CDR2 YYNGEE. CDR3 region: CASSVGTSGQETQYF. The CDR3 nucleotides read TGTGCCAGCAGCGTAGGGACTAGCGGCCAAGAGACCCAGTACTTC.

The rearrangement uses TRBV7-3 and TRBJ2-2, with D uncertain. There are 16 residues in the CDR3. Germline V gives CDR1 SGHTA, CDR2 FQGTGA. V gave up 5 bases and J gave up 0 bases, with 13 bases separating them. The DNA for the CDR3 is TGTGCCAGCAGCGACCTTAAAATAACGAACACCGGGGAGCTGTTTTTT. It specifies CASSDLKITNTGELFF.

In its sample, this clone was seen once. This chain links TRBV7-9 with TRBJ2-3, with TRBD1 identical over 9 bases. Germline values: CDR1 SEHNR, CDR2 FQNEAQ (reference sequence). The CDR3 loop spans 15 amino acids. With 8 bases clipped from V and 4 bases from J, the junction kept 10 bases outside the gene matches. In DNA, the CDR3 is TGTGCCAGCCTCTTTGGGGACAGGGTGTCAGATACGCAGTATTTT. Translated, it gives CASLFGDRVSDTQYF.

V usage is TRBV20-1 and J usage is TRBJ2-1; D uncertain. Deletions cut 7 bases from V and 8 bases from J, with 12 bases between. The CDR3 contains 11 residues. Germline-derived CDR1 and CDR2 are DFQATT and SNEGSKA (reference sequence). This chain's CDR3 is CSVSPFDEQFF. DNA of the CDR3: TGCAGTGTGAGCCCGTTCGATGAGCAGTTCTTC.

This chain uses TRBV7-3 with TRBJ2-1, with 11 bases lining up with TRBD2. V was clipped by 5 bases and J by 7 bases; unmatched bases: 7. The V gene's germline CDR1 is SGHTA and CDR2 FQGTGA. The CDR3 contains 15 residues. The CDR3 spells CASSLEASGRNEQFF. The CDR3 DNA reads TGTGCCAGCAGCCTCGAGGCTAGCGGGAGGAATGAGCAGTTCTTC.

The chain carries TRBV6-6 and TRBJ2-7; 13 positions agree with TRBD2. The CDR3 is made up of 15 amino acids. The ends lost 10 bases at V and 6 bases at J; junction bases unmatched: 12. Germline CDR1 reads MNHNY; CDR2 reads SVGAGI (reference sequence). Written as DNA, the CDR3 is TGTGCCACCCCTGGACTAGCGGGAGAACCTGGCGAGCAGTACTTC. Protein: CATPGLAGEPGEQYF.

In this sample, this clone turned up once. The V gene is TRBV30, the J gene TRBJ1-4; D gene uncertain. Germline V lookup: CDR1 GTSNPN, CDR2 SVGIG (reference sequence). CDR3 size: 12 residues. The germline V and J ends were trimmed by 0 bases and 13 bases, with 12 bases remaining between them. The CDR3 sequence: CAWSVRAGGLFF. In DNA, the CDR3 is TGTGCCTGGAGTGTACGGGCCGGCGGACTGTTTTTT.

The chain uses TRBV28 and TRBJ2-1; no reliable D call. Trimming pared 2 bases from V and 1 base from J, leaving 9 bases between. CDR1 and CDR2 from the germline V gene are MDHEN and SYDVKM. The CDR3 is 15 residues long. CDR3 DNA: TGTGCCAGCAGTTTAGAAGGTTCGTCCTACAATGAGCAGTTCTTC. This codes for CASSLEGSSYNEQFF.

To note about this clone: Other DNA sequences in the sample encode the same CDR3. The chain links TRBV7-9 to TRBJ1-2; D call uncertain. The CDR3 is made up of 12 amino acids. Per germline, CDR1 SEHNR and CDR2 FQNEAQ (reference sequence). Deletions cut 5 bases from V and 1 base from J, with 5 bases between. CDR3 in amino acids: CASSLNNYGYTF. The CDR3 DNA follows: TGTGCCAGCAGCCTAAATAACTATGGCTACACCTTC.

The V call is TRBV28, the J call TRBJ2-3; 7 bases are shared with TRBD2. Germline-derived CDR1 and CDR2 are MDHEN and SYDVKM. This CDR3 is 12 amino acids long. V dropped 6 bases and J dropped 3; count of bases not matched to a gene: 0. Here the CDR3 DNA reads TGTGCCAGCAGACTAGCGACAGATACGCAGTATTTT. Its protein is CASRLATDTQYF.

The chain has TRBV6-1 and TRBJ1-2; 7 bases line up with TRBD1. The trim removed 3 bases at V and 8 bases at J, leaving 6 bases unmatched. The CDR3 consists of 13 residues. Germline V gene sequence: CDR1 MNHNS, CDR2 SASEGT. The CDR3 DNA sequence: TGTGCCAGCAGTGACCCGGACAGGCGGGGCTACACCTTC. This codes for CASSDPDRRGYTF.

A single count supports this clone. The genes are TRBV5-1 and TRBJ2-7; 10 bases line up with TRBD1. V shed 3 bases and J 2 bases; nucleotides not matched to a gene: 5. Germline V gene sequence: CDR1 SGHRS, CDR2 YFSETQ. The CDR3 runs 15 residues. The CDR3 loop is CASSSPGQGTYEQYF. The CDR3 region has the DNA TGCGCCAGCAGCTCCCCGGGACAGGGGACCTACGAGCAGTACTTC.

The J gene is TRBJ1-4, the V gene TRBV30; tentatively, D is TRBD1 (6 bases). CDR1 and CDR2 from the germline V gene are GTSNPN and SVGIG (reference sequence). The CDR3 length is 16 residues. The V gene lost 5 bases and the J gene lost 3 bases, with 19 bases spanning the gap. CDR3 protein: CAWGTLHRAPNEKLFF. Here the CDR3 DNA reads TGTGCCTGGGGTACCCTGCACAGGGCGCCTAATGAAAAACTGTTTTTT.